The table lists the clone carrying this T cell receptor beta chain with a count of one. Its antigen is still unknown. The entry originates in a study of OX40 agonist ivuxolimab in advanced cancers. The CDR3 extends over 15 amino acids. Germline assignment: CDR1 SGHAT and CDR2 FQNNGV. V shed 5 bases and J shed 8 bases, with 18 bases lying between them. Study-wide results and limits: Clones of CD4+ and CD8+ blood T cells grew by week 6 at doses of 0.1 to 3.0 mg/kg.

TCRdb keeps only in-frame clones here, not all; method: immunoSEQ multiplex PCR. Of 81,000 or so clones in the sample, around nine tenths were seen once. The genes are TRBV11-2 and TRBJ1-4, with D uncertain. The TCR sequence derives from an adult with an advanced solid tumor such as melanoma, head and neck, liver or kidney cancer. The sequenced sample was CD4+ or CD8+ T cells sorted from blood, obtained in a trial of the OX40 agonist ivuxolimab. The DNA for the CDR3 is TGTGCCAGCAGCCGAAACCCCGGGAAGGTAGAAAAACTGTTTTTT. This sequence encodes CASSRNPGKVEKLFF.